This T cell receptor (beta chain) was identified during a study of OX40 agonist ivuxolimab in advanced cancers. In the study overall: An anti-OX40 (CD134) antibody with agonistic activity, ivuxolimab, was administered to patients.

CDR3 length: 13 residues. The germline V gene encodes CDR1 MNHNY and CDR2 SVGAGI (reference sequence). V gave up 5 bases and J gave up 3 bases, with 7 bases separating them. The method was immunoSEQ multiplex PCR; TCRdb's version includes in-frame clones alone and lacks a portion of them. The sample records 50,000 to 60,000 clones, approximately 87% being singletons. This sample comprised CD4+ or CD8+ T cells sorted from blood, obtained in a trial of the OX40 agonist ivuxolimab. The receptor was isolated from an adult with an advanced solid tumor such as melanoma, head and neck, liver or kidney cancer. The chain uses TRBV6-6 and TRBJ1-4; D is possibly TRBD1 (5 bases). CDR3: CASSAGPNEKLFF. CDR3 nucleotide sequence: TGTGCCAGCAGTGCAGGGCCTAATGAAAAACTGTTTTTT.